This T cell receptor (beta chain) is drawn from a study of blood T cell repertoires in COVID-19. Study summary: Material from acute and convalescent COVID-19 was sourced from the United States, Italy and Spain. In each case, the material was cDNA or gDNA derived from T cells, B-cell-depleted T cells, or PBMCs.

There are 15 residues in the CDR3. The V segment lost 7 bases and the J segment 10 bases; nucleotides outside the gene matches: 11. Germline lookup yields CDR1 SEHNR and CDR2 FQNEAQ (reference sequence). Original handling: Amplification with reference gene primers provided the estimates of nucleated cell counts. Profiling relied on immunoSEQ multiplex PCR, and the TCRdb table lists in-frame clones only, not all of them. The DNA was the basis for D and trimming; V, J and clone size are from that table. The sample shows about 120,000 clones, more than 75% of them seen only once. Specimen: peripheral blood. This chain uses TRBV7-9 with TRBJ1-6, with 9 bases that match TRBD1. This sequence originates from a human donor in a cohort sampled during active COVID-19. The CDR3 loop is CASTLGQGTESPLHF. The CDR3 nucleotides read TGTGCCAGCACCCTCGGACAGGGGACCGAATCACCCCTCCACTTT.